These 14 T cell receptor beta chains came from one sample sequenced in a study of early T cells in non-severe SARS-CoV-2 infection. TCRdb re-analysed the 5' RACE reads in MiXCR, keeping a single row per CDR3 protein. The sample includes nearly 70,000 distinct CDR3 sequences, 4.6% seen only once; the top ten take approximately 3.7%. The sequencing here drew on whole blood, taken at baseline. The receptors originated from an adult who was a healthcare worker with PCR-confirmed SARS-CoV-2 infection or an uninfected control (not recorded which). The donor label of this sample is uncertain.

The V gene is TRBV28, the J gene TRBJ2-1; tentative D call: TRBD2 (6 bases). V was cut by 5 bases and J by 3 bases, with 17 bases left in between. CDR1 MDHEN and CDR2 SYDVKM come from the germline V gene. This CDR3 has 16 amino acids. CDR3 protein: CASSPFRDGSYNEQFF. The CDR3 nucleotides read TGTGCCAGCAGTCCGTTCCGGGACGGGAGCTACAATGAGCAGTTCTTC.

This clonotype was counted many times. This chain uses TRBV6-5 with TRBJ1-1; the D gene is possibly TRBD1 (5 bases). CDR1 is MNHEY, CDR2 SVGAGI, per germline. Trimming shortened V by 8 bases and J by 5 bases, and 15 bases separated the two germline ends. The length of the CDR3 is 13 residues. Here the CDR3 reads CASRGGFGTEAFF. The CDR3, as DNA: TGTGCCAGCCGGGGGGGGTTCGGGACTGAAGCTTTCTTT.

The chain recombines TRBV30 with TRBJ2-3; perhaps TRBD2 as D (5 bases). V was pared by 0 bases and J by 2 bases, with 21 bases between. The CDR3 has 18 amino acids. Germline CDR1 GTSNPN, CDR2 SVGIG (reference sequence). The CDR3 sequence is CAWSVGHGGPEVTDTQYF. The CDR3 region has the DNA TGTGCCTGGAGTGTAGGGCATGGAGGACCCGAAGTCACAGATACGCAGTATTTT.

Only a few counts were recorded for this clonotype. This chain joins TRBV29-1 and TRBJ1-5, with TRBD1 matching over 8 bases. The ends lost 3 bases at V and 7 bases at J; junction bases unmatched: 5. The CDR3 loop spans 13 amino acids. Germline V gene lookup returns CDR1 SQVTM and CDR2 ANQGSEA. The CDR3 DNA reads TGCAGCGTTGACTCAGGGGGCGGGCAGCCCCAGCATTTT. Translated: CSVDSGGGQPQHF.

The CDR3 nucleotides read TGTGCCAGCAGTTACAACAGGGTTAAGGATACGCAGTATTTT. Translated: CASSYNRVKDTQYF. The chain employs TRBV6-2 or TRBV6-3 and TRBJ2-3; possible D gene TRBD1, 6 bases. Trimming stripped 2 bases from V and 6 bases from J, with 12 bases between. The CDR3 is made up of 14 amino acids. Germline V gene data show CDR1 as MNHEY and CDR2 as SVGEGT.

The rearrangement uses TRBV5-1 and TRBJ2-4; 11 bases fit TRBD2. Unmatched junction bases numbered 5, after V lost 1 base and J lost 2 bases. The CDR3 extends over 17 amino acids. CDR1 is SGHRS and CDR2 is YFSETQ in the germline V gene. CDR3 region: CASSLKLAGVSKNIQYF. Here the CDR3 DNA reads TGCGCCAGCAGCTTGAAACTAGCGGGGGTTTCCAAAAACATTCAGTACTTC.

CDR3 coding DNA: TGTGCCAGTACCGATAGCGGACAGAGCTATCAGCCCCAGCATTTT. This sequence encodes CASTDSGQSYQPQHF. The chain employs TRBV19 and TRBJ1-5, with D possibly TRBD1 on 6 matching bases. V was clipped by 7 bases and J by 5 bases, with 18 bases between them. The CDR3 totals 15 residues. Germline assignment: CDR1 LNHDA and CDR2 SQIVND (reference sequence).

This clonotype was seen at least ten times. The gene calls are TRBV7-6 and TRBJ2-7, with TRBD2 matching over 10 bases. Trimming cost V 4 bases and J 7 bases; bases outside gene matches: 7. Germline CDR1 reads SGHVS; CDR2 reads FNYEAQ. The CDR3 has 14 residues. CDR3 amino acids: CASSSAGGTLEQYF. For the CDR3, the DNA is TGTGCCAGCAGCTCAGCGGGGGGGACCCTGGAGCAGTACTTC.

Ten or more counts support this clonotype. The gene calls are TRBV20-1 and TRBJ2-1; D perhaps matches TRBD1 (6 bases). CDR1 is DFQATT, CDR2 SNEGSKA, per germline (reference sequence). Trimming took off 7 bases at V and 1 base at J, with 17 bases between the two ends. This CDR3 region has 15 residues. The CDR3 spells CSVDGQPLSYNEQFF. For the CDR3, the DNA is TGCAGTGTTGACGGACAGCCCTTATCCTACAATGAGCAGTTCTTC.

This sequence joins TRBV11-2 and TRBJ2-5; 8 nucleotides agree with TRBD2. Germline assignment: CDR1 SGHAT and CDR2 FQNNGV. The V gene end was trimmed by 8 bases and the J gene end by 9 bases; junction bases not matched to a gene: 11. The CDR3 consists of 13 residues. CDR3 DNA: TGTGCCAGCCGCCCGGGAACGGGAGGGGCCCAGTACTTC. Its protein product is CASRPGTGGAQYF.

There are many counts of this clonotype. The J gene is TRBJ1-5, the V gene TRBV10-3; the D gene is possibly TRBD1 (6 bases). The CDR3 is 17 amino acids. The V and J ends lost 10 bases and 0 bases respectively, with 22 bases between them. Looked up from germline, CDR1 is ENHRY and CDR2 is SYGVKD. Written as DNA, the CDR3 is TGTGCCACCCGGGGGGCAGGCCGGGATCATAGCAATCAGCCCCAGCATTTT. It yields the protein CATRGAGRDHSNQPQHF.

This clonotype was observed a handful of times. Here the CDR3 reads CASSLRGDTQYF. The CDR3 DNA follows: TGTGCCAGCAGTCTCCGGGGAGATACGCAGTATTTT. This rearrangement joins TRBV6-5 to TRBJ2-3; a possible D gene is TRBD2 (5 bases). V was pared by 5 bases and J by 5 bases, with 8 bases between. The CDR3 contains 12 residues. Germline V gives CDR1 MNHEY, CDR2 SVGAGI.

Ten or more counts support this clonotype. The rearrangement joins TRBV6-2 or TRBV6-3 to TRBJ2-1, with D tentatively TRBD1 (6 bases). With 7 bases removed from V and 10 bases from J, the gap between germline ends came to 11 bases. The germline V gene has CDR1 MNHEY and CDR2 SVGEGT. The CDR3 extends over 11 amino acids. In DNA, the CDR3 is TGTGCCAGCACAGCAGGGGTGGAGCAGTTCTTC. Amino acid sequence: CASTAGVEQFF.

This clonotype was seen at least ten times. The chain is built from TRBV5-4 and TRBJ2-7; 14 nucleotides match TRBD2. CDR3 length: 16 residues. V lost 3 bases to trimming and J lost 3 bases; unmatched junction nucleotides: 5. The V gene's germline CDR1 is SGHNT and CDR2 YYREEE (reference sequence). The CDR3 spells CASSWGTSGGGYEQYF. For the CDR3, the DNA is TGTGCCAGCAGCTGGGGGACTAGCGGGGGAGGCTACGAGCAGTACTTC. The variable domain in full, completed from reference TRBV5-4 and TRBJ2-7, reads ETGVTQSPTHLIKTRGQQVTLRCSSQSGHNTVSWYQQALGQGPQFIFQYYREEENGRGNFPPRFSGLQFPNYSSELNVNALELDDSALYLCASSWGTSGGGYEQYFGPGTRLTVT.